The 14 T cell receptor beta chains reported below all come from one sample, sequenced in a study of T cells in Graves' hyperthyroidism and ophthalmopathy. Authors of the study amplified TCR beta CDR3 regions from RNA transcripts. Primed by the HTBI set, a first-round RT-PCR was run on the TCR CDR3. Using its own MiXCR run on the multiplex PCR reads, TCRdb lists one record per CDR3 protein. In the table there are hundreds of thousands of distinct CDR3 sequences, 20% to 25% of which are singletons. Sequenced: blood. These receptors were obtained from a man aged 25 to 40 with Graves' ophthalmopathy.

This sequence joins TRBV24-1 and TRBJ2-1; TRBD2 matches 7 bases. The junction had 10 bases not matched to a gene; V was cut back by 1 base and J by 5 bases. In germline, CDR1 is KGHDR, CDR2 SFDVKD. CDR3 length: 17 amino acids. In DNA, the CDR3 is TGTGCCACCAGTGATTTCGGGGCGGGAGTAGCGGACAATGAGCAGTTCTTC. It yields the protein CATSDFGAGVADNEQFF.

Many counts were recorded for this clonotype. V gene TRBV7-2 combines with J gene TRBJ2-7; D possibly corresponds to TRBD2 (7 bases). V shed 5 bases and J shed 2 bases, with 22 bases lying between them. The CDR3 length is 17 residues. CDR1 is SGHTA and CDR2 is FQGNSA in the germline V gene. CDR3 bases: TGTGCCAGCAGCACAACCCACGGGGGGCGGGATACCTACGAGCAGTACTTC. It specifies CASSTTHGGRDTYEQYF. The complete variable domain, with remaining parts taken from reference TRBV7-2 and TRBJ2-7, reads GAGVSQSPSNKVTEKGKDVELRCDPISGHTALYWYRQSLGQGLEFLIYFQGNSAPDKSGLPSDRFSAERTGGSVSTLTIQRTQQEDSAVYLCASSTTHGGRDTYEQYFGPGTRLTVT.

The chain carries TRBV9 and TRBJ2-1; D uncertain. V lost 0 bases and J lost 6, with 19 bases in between. The CDR3 length is 17 residues. CDR1 is SGDLS, CDR2 YYNGEE, per germline. The CDR3 nucleotides read TGTGCCAGCAGCGTAGTGGTGTCAGCGCCTTTAGGCAATGAGCAGTTCTTC. Translation: CASSVVVSAPLGNEQFF.

The J gene is TRBJ1-4, the V gene TRBV25-1, with 9 positions matching TRBD1. The CDR3 covers 15 residues. Germline V gene data show CDR1 as MGHDK and CDR2 as SYGVNS. Germline trimming cut 4 bases from V and 8 bases from J; bases unmatched to any gene: 8. CDR3 bases: TGTGCCAGCAGTGCTCGGACAGGGGTTGGAGAAAAACTGTTTTTT. Amino acid sequence: CASSARTGVGEKLFF. Variable domain in full (rest from reference TRBV25-1 and TRBJ1-4): EADIYQTPRYLVIGTGKKITLECSQTMGHDKMYWYQQDPGMELHLIHYSYGVNSTEKGDLSSESTVSRIRTEHFPLTLESARPSHTSQYLCASSARTGVGEKLFFGSGTQLSVL.

This clonotype showed up many times. The chain employs TRBV5-1 and TRBJ2-1; D is ambiguous. Germline V gives CDR1 SGHRS, CDR2 YFSETQ. The CDR3 extends over 14 amino acids. V shed 7 bases and J shed 1 base, with 12 bases lying between them. The CDR3 coding sequence is TGCGCCAGCGGCCGTGGTTCTTCCTACAATGAGCAGTTCTTC. Translation: CASGRGSSYNEQFF.

With respect to this clonotype: It may be a read error: a sequence one base away is much more abundant. The genes are TRBV5-1 and TRBJ1-2, with 7 bases lining up with TRBD1. This CDR3 is 14 amino acids long. Germline CDR1 is SGHRS and CDR2 is YFSETQ. CDR3 nucleotides: TGCGCCAGCAGCTTGTCGGACAGGCAATATGACTACACCTTC. Its protein is CASSLSDRQYDYTF.

The chain carries TRBV28 and TRBJ1-3; no reliable D call. V was cut by 8 bases and J by 4 bases, with 21 bases left in between. Germline CDR1 reads MDHEN; CDR2 reads SYDVKM. CDR3 length: 16 residues. CDR3 bases: TGTGCCAGCGGACCAAACAGAGCCTCCTGGGGAAACACCATATATTTT. The encoded protein is CASGPNRASWGNTIYF.

The genes are TRBV19 and TRBJ1-1, with no clear D. V shed 7 bases and J shed 1 base, with 10 bases lying between them. CDR1 is LNHDA, CDR2 SQIVND, per germline (reference sequence). The CDR3 is made up of 13 amino acids. As DNA, the CDR3 is TGTGCCAGTACTACAACTACGAACACTGAAGCTTTCTTT. This translates into CASTTTTNTEAFF.

The chain joins TRBV4-3 to TRBJ2-2; D ambiguous. The CDR3 sequence is 15 residues long. Looked up from germline, CDR1 is LGHNA and CDR2 is YSLEER. V lost 0 bases, J lost 7 bases, and 12 bases lay in between. This CDR3 is CASSQEAPRRGELFF. In DNA, the CDR3 is TGCGCCAGCAGCCAAGAAGCCCCCCGGCGCGGGGAGCTGTTTTTT.

In this sample, this clonotype turned up a few times. The chain recombines TRBV5-1 with TRBJ2-1; 7 bases match TRBD2. There are 13 residues in the CDR3. Losses at the gene ends were 0 bases for V and 6 bases for J; bases not matched to a gene: 0. The germline CDR1 and CDR2 sequences are SGHRS and YFSETQ. In DNA form, the CDR3 reads TGCGCCAGCAGCTTGGTAGCGGGCAATGAGCAGTTCTTC. Translating it yields CASSLVAGNEQFF.

This clonotype was picked up many times. This chain links TRBV5-1 with TRBJ2-5, with 8 bases identical to TRBD1. With 3 bases clipped from V and 0 bases from J, the junction kept 10 bases outside the gene matches. CDR1 is SGHRS, CDR2 YFSETQ, per germline. This CDR3 is 17 amino acids long. This CDR3 is CASSSMDRDLYQETQYF. CDR3 nucleotide sequence: TGCGCCAGCAGCTCGATGGACAGGGACCTGTACCAAGAGACCCAGTACTTC.

This clonotype has just a few counts. V usage is TRBV4-1 and J usage is TRBJ2-3; 7 bases match TRBD2. The V and J ends lost 4 bases and 6 bases, in that order; junction bases with no gene match: 4. This CDR3 has 13 amino acids. Germline lookup yields CDR1 MGHRA and CDR2 YSYEKL. This chain's CDR3 is CASSPREADTQYF. In nucleotides, the CDR3 is TGCGCCAGCAGCCCCCGGGAGGCCGATACGCAGTATTTT.

The rearrangement joins TRBV7-9 to TRBJ2-1; D gene uncertain. Looked up from germline, CDR1 is SEHNR and CDR2 is FQNEAQ (reference sequence). The CDR3 has 13 residues. V lost 1 base to trimming and J lost 7 bases, with 8 bases between them. CDR3 sequence reads: CASSLGRENEQFF. CDR3 coding DNA: TGTGCCAGCAGCTTAGGAAGGGAAAATGAGCAGTTCTTC.

The table lists this clonotype with a few counts. The V and J genes are TRBV27 and TRBJ2-7, with TRBD1 matching 9 bases. Per germline, CDR1 MNHEY and CDR2 SMNVEV (reference sequence). With 10 bases clipped from V and 7 bases from J, the junction kept 14 bases outside the gene matches. The CDR3 extends over 14 amino acids. The CDR3 bases are TGTGCCACGGCCGCCCGGGACAGGGTGCGTGAGCAGTACTTC. Residues: CATAARDRVREQYF.